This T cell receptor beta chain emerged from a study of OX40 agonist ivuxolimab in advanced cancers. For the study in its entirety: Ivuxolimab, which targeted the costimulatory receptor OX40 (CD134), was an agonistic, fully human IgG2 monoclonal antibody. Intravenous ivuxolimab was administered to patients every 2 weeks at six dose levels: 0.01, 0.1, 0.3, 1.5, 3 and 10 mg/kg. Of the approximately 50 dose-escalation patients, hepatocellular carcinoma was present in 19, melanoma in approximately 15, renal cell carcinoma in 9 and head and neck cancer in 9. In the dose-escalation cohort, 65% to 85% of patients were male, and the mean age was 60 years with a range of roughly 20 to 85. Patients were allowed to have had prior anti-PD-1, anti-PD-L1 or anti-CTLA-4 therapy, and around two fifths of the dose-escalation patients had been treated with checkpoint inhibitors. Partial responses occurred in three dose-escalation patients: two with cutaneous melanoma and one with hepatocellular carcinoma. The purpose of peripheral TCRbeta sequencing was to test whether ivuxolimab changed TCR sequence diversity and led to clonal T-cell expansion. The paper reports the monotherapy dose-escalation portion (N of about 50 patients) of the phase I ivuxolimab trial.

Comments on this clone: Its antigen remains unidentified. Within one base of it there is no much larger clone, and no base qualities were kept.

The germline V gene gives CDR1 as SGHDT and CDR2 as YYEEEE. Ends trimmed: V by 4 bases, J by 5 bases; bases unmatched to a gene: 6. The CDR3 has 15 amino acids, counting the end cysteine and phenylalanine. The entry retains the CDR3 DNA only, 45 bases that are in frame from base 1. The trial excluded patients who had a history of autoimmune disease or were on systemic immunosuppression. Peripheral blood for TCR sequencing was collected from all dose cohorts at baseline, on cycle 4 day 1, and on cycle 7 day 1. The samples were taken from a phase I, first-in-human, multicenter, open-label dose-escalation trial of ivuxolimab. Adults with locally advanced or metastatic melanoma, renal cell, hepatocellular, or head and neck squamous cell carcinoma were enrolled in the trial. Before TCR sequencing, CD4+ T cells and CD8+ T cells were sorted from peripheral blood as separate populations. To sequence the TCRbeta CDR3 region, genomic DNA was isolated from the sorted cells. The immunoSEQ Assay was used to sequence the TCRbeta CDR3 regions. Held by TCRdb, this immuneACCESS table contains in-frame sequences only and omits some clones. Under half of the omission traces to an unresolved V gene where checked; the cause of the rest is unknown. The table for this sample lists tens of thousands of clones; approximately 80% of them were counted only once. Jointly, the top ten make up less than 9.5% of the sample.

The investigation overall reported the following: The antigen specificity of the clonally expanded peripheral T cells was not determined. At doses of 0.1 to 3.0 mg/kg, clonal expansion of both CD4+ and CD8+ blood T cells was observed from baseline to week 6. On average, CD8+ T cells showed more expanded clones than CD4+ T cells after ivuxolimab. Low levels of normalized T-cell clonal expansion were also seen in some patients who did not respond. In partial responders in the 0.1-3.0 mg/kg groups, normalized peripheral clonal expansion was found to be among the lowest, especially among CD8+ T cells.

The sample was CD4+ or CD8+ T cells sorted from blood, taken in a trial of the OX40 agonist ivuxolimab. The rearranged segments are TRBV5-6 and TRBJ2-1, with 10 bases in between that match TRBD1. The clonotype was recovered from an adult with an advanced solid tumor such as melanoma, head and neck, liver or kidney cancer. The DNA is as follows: TGTGCCAGCAGCGGGGACAGGGGCCGAGACAATGAGCAGTTCTTC. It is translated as CASSGDRGRDNEQFF.